This T cell receptor (beta chain) emerged from a study of beta chain features in type 1 diabetes. The isolated RNA, all of it, was reverse transcribed, so expressed TCRB transcripts were what got sequenced. Generated by immunoSEQ multiplex PCR, the TCRdb table keeps only in-frame clones and is missing some. This sample has 500,000 to 650,000 clones; around 11% occur once, and the top ten carry 0.095% to 0.15%. Broader study findings: Sampled from patients, naive, central memory and Treg TCRB repertoires appeared more similar than those sampled from healthy donors. There was a moderate but significant shortening of TCRB CDR3s in all four CD4+ subsets of Type 1 diabetes patients.

J was trimmed by 4 bases and V by 6 bases; bases with no gene match: 2. The V gene's germline CDR1 is SNHLY and CDR2 FYNNEI. This CDR3 has 13 amino acids. There are a few counts of this clone. Its antigen remains unidentified. The V and J genes are TRBV2 and TRBJ1-4, with TRBD1 matching over 7 bases. The origin of this receptor is a man under 40 with type 1 diabetes. The sample comprised naive CD4+ T cells from blood. This CDR3 is CASSGDSNEKLFF. For the CDR3, the DNA is TGTGCCAGCAGCGGGGACAGTAATGAAAAACTGTTTTTT.